This TCR beta chain was found in a study of blood T cell repertoires in COVID-19. Study background: The cDNA or gDNA used as material had been derived from T cells, B-cell-depleted T cells, or PBMCs.

Clones were read by immunoSEQ multiplex PCR, and TCRdb kept only the in-frame ones, dropping some. Seen here are 200,000 to 300,000 clones, about 90% observed once, and the top ten hold around 3%. This CDR3 comprises 14 residues. Trimming shortened V by 5 bases and J by 2 bases, and 13 bases separated the two germline ends. Germline CDR1 reads MNHEY; CDR2 reads SMNVEV (reference sequence). This sequence was found in a young man with active or convalescent COVID-19. The sequenced sample was peripheral blood. The gene calls are TRBV27 and TRBJ2-7, with TRBD2 as a possible D gene (6 bases). The DNA of the CDR3 is TGTGCCAGCAGTCCCGGGACTCGGACCTACGAGCAGTACTTC. It codes for CASSPGTRTYEQYF.